The source of this TCR beta chain is a study of cytomegalovirus exposure and HLA in healthy donors. With respect to this clone: The antigen is undetermined.

The V gene's germline CDR1 is SGHTA and CDR2 FQGNSA. V was pared by 4 bases and J by 6 bases, with 10 bases of the junction left unmatched. The CDR3 length is 16 residues. Findings of the study overall: Owing to their indistinguishability, certain V segments, notably TRBV6-2 and TRBV6-3, were excluded. A classifier reportedly called cytomegalovirus status with high sensitivity and specificity. Common viral pathogens seemed to be connected with several of the most significant clusters, according to a later analysis.

Amplification used 60 Vbeta primers and 13 Jbeta primers. Here immunoSEQ multiplex PCR was the method, and the copy in TCRdb shows in-frame clones only, minus some. Found here are some 130,000 clones, around 9% of them singletons; the top ten hold 6% to 7.5%. This TCR was recovered from a woman in her forties in good health and CMV-seropositive. The sequencing sample was made of PBMCs. This chain links TRBV7-2 with TRBJ2-2, with 8 bases aligning to TRBD1. CDR3 nucleotide sequence: TGTGCCAGCAGCTCATCTAGACAGGGGCGATCCGGGGAGCTGTTTTTT. Encoded protein: CASSSSRQGRSGELFF.